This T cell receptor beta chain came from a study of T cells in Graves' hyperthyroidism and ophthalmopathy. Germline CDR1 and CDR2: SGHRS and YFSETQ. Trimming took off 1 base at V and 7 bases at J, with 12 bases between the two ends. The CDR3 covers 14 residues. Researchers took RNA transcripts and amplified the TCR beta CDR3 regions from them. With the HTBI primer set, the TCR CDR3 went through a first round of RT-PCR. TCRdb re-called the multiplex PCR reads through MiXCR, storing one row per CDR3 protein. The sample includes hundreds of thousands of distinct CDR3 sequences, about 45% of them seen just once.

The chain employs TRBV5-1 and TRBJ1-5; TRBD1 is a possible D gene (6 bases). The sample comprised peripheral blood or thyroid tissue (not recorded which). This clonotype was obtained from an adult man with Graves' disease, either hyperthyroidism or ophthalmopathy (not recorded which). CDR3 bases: TGCGCCAGCAGCTTGTCGCCAGGGGAACAGCCCCAGCATTTT. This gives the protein CASSLSPGEQPQHF.